These 2 T cell receptor beta chains share one sample of origin, sequenced in a study of molecular identifiers for immune sequencing clone quantification. TCRdb processed the PCR reads anew with MiXCR; each CDR3 protein has one entry. The table records about 640,000 distinct CDR3 sequences, about 20% of them present only once. Material for sequencing was naive CD8+ T cells from blood, with Jurkat cell RNA spiked in. As for subset: FACS-sorted CD8+CD4-CCR7+CD45RA+ naive T cells. The receptors stem from a human donor in good health. Some libraries in this study had Jurkat cell RNA spiked in.

This clonotype has a handful of counts. Given a much more abundant clone one base away, this may be a read error. V gene TRBV7-9 combines with J gene TRBJ2-7, with D perhaps matching TRBD1 or TRBD2 (6 bases each). The germline gives CDR1 SEHNR, CDR2 FQNEAQ (reference sequence). The CDR3 runs 15 residues. The germline V and J ends were trimmed by 2 bases and 4 bases, with 15 bases remaining between them. This CDR3 reads CASSLSDTGRYEQYF. In nucleotides, the CDR3 is TGTGCCAGCAGCTTATCTGACACAGGGAGGTACGAGCAGTACTTC. Full variable domain (rest looked up from reference TRBV7-9 and TRBJ2-7): DTGVSQNPRHKITKRGQNVTFRCDPISEHNRLYWYRQTLGQGPEFLTYFQNEAQLEKSRLLSDRFSAERPKGSFSTLEIQRTEQGDSAMYLCASSLSDTGRYEQYFGPGTRLTVT.

This clonotype has ten or more counts. The V call is TRBV28, the J call TRBJ1-5, with unresolved D. Germline V lookup: CDR1 MDHEN, CDR2 SYDVKM. Trimming took 5 bases from V and 5 from J, leaving 7 bases between them. The CDR3 consists of 12 residues. CDR3: CASSTTYQPQHF. In DNA, the CDR3 is TGTGCCAGCAGTACTACCTATCAGCCCCAGCATTTT.